Listed here are 10 T cell receptor beta chains from one sample, sequenced in a study of blood T cell repertoires in COVID-19. Using immunoSEQ multiplex PCR, the repertoire was profiled, and TCRdb retains in-frame clones only, with some absent. The table has about 220,000 clones, less than 90% seen once. The material sequenced was peripheral blood. Every receptor here comes from a man in his thirties or forties with active or convalescent COVID-19.

The chain joins TRBV6-5 to TRBJ1-1; no clear D gene. The CDR3 runs 15 residues. V was clipped by 7 bases and J by 4 bases, with 19 bases between them. The V gene's germline CDR1 is MNHEY and CDR2 SVGAGI. The CDR3 region has the DNA TGTGCCAGCAACGTCTGGGCATCCCGGGGCACTGAAGCTTTCTTT. It is translated as CASNVWASRGTEAFF.

The V and J genes are TRBV5-1 and TRBJ2-1, with 7 bases identical to TRBD1. The CDR3 has 15 amino acids. Trimming took 1 base from V and 9 from J; bases not matched to a gene: 10. The germline gives CDR1 SGHRS, CDR2 YFSETQ. CDR3 protein: CASSLPQQGWGEQFF. The DNA of the CDR3 is TGCGCCAGCAGCTTGCCCCAACAGGGGTGGGGTGAGCAGTTCTTC.

The chain carries TRBV7-9 and TRBJ2-7; D is uncertain. Germline loops: CDR1 SEHNR, CDR2 FQNEAQ (reference sequence). V gave up 9 bases and J gave up 4 bases, with 13 bases separating them. This CDR3 has 12 residues. The DNA of the CDR3 is TGTGCCAGGAAACCCGACGGGTACGAGCAGTACTTC. Translation: CARKPDGYEQYF.

The CDR3 nucleotides are TGTGCCTGGAGTACCCTGCTGACAGGGGGAAGATATGGCTACACCTTC. It yields the protein CAWSTLLTGGRYGYTF. The chain joins TRBV30 to TRBJ1-2; 9 bases agree with TRBD1. The V gene end was trimmed by 2 bases and the J gene end by 5 bases; junction bases not matched to a gene: 12. This CDR3 region has 16 residues. In germline, CDR1 is GTSNPN, CDR2 SVGIG (reference sequence).

The V and J genes are TRBV28 and TRBJ2-1; maybe TRBD2 (5 bases). Germline V gene sequence: CDR1 MDHEN, CDR2 SYDVKM. V lost 4 bases and J 2 bases, leaving 15 bases between the germline ends. The CDR3 contains 16 residues. The DNA of the CDR3 is TGTGCCAGCAGTTCCCCTTACGGAGGTACCTACAATGAGCAGTTCTTC. Translating it yields CASSSPYGGTYNEQFF. Supplemented by reference TRBV28 and TRBJ2-1, the full variable domain reads DVKVTQSSRYLVKRTGEKVFLECVQDMDHENMFWYRQDPGLGLRLIYFSYDVKMKEKGDIPEGYSVSREKKERFSLILESASTNQTSMYLCASSSPYGGTYNEQFFGPGTRLTVL.

The chain couples TRBV4-2 to TRBJ2-7; no firm D call. Per the germline V gene, CDR1 is LGHNA and CDR2 is YNFKEQ. This CDR3 is 14 amino acids long. The V end lost 4 bases, the J end lost 0 bases, and 10 bases lay between the germline ends. This chain's CDR3 is CASSPKVGSYEQYF. The CDR3, as DNA: TGTGCCAGCAGCCCGAAAGTCGGCTCCTACGAGCAGTACTTC.

This chain connects TRBV2 to TRBJ2-5, with 9 bases aligning to TRBD2. V lost 6 bases to trimming and J lost 5 bases; unmatched junction nucleotides: 13. CDR3 length: 16 residues. CDR1 and CDR2 from the germline V gene are SNHLY and FYNNEI. The CDR3 reads CASSQGLALSRETQYF. DNA for the CDR3: TGTGCCAGCAGCCAGGGACTAGCCCTTTCTAGGGAGACCCAGTACTTC.

The chain carries TRBV9 and TRBJ2-3, with 10 bases matching TRBD2. After removal of 3 bases from V and 4 bases from J, the junction contained 5 bases not matched to a gene. Per the germline V gene, CDR1 is SGDLS and CDR2 is YYNGEE. The CDR3 is 15 residues long. CDR3 loop: CASSGSGGGPDTQYF. The CDR3 DNA sequence: TGTGCCAGCAGCGGAAGCGGGGGGGGCCCAGATACGCAGTATTTT.

About this clone: The junction departs from germline at one end; a sequencing error may be responsible. The V call is TRBV28, the J call TRBJ2-3, with D tentatively TRBD1 (5 bases). This CDR3 is 13 amino acids long. Per germline, CDR1 MDHEN and CDR2 SYDVKM. CDR3 sequence reads: CASGVGATGTQYF. CDR3 coding DNA: TGTGCCAGCGGAGTAGGGGCTACAGGTACGCAGTATTTT.

This sequence joins TRBV2 and TRBJ1-2; no reliable D call. V was clipped by 2 bases and J by 4 bases, with 8 bases between them. The CDR3 has 13 residues. The germline V gene has CDR1 SNHLY and CDR2 FYNNEI. CDR3 loop: CASSERGVYGYTF. The CDR3 DNA follows: TGTGCCAGCAGTGAACGCGGTGTCTATGGCTACACCTTC. The entire variable domain, with the rest obtained from reference TRBV2 and TRBJ1-2, is as follows: EPEVTQTPSHQVTQMGQEVILRCVPISNHLYFYWYRQILGQKVEFLVSFYNNEISEKSEIFDDQFSVERPDGSNFTLKIRSTKLEDSAMYFCASSERGVYGYTFGSGTRLTVV.